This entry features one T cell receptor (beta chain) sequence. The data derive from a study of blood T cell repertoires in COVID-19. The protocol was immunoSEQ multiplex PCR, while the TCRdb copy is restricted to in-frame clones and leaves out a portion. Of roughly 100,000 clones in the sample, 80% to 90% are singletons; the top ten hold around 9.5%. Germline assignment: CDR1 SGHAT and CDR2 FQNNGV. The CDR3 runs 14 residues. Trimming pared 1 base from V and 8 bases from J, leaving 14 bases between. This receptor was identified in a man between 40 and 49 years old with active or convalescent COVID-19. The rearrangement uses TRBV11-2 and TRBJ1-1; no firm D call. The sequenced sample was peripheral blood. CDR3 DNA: TGTGCCAGCAGCTTAGTCGCGGATAGAACCGAAGCTTTCTTT. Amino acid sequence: CASSLVADRTEAFF.